Each of the 30 T cell receptor beta chains below was sequenced from the same sample in a study of blood T cell repertoires in COVID-19. TCRdb's copy holds only in-frame clones and misses some; the assay was immunoSEQ multiplex PCR. The sample has 120,000 to 150,000 clones, 60% to 85% seen once. The sample taken for sequencing was peripheral blood. These receptors all come from a man aged 50 or older with acute or convalescent COVID-19.

The chain uses TRBV5-1 and TRBJ1-1, with D tentatively TRBD1 (5 bases). The CDR3 sequence is 16 residues long. Deletions cut 3 bases from V and 0 bases from J, with 15 bases between. Germline assignment: CDR1 SGHRS and CDR2 YFSETQ. CDR3 sequence (DNA): TGCGCCAGCAGCTGGTCGGGACTCCGAATGAACACTGAAGCTTTCTTT. Translation: CASSWSGLRMNTEAFF.

This sequence joins TRBV5-1 and TRBJ2-6; 12 nucleotides line up with TRBD1. The germline CDR1 and CDR2 sequences are SGHRS and YFSETQ. This CDR3 is built from 19 residues. J was trimmed by 4 bases and V by 1 base; bases with no gene match: 9. CDR3 bases: TGCGCCAGCAGCTTGTCCCGGGACAGGGGGCGCGTAGGGGCCAACGTCCTGACTTTC. It is translated as CASSLSRDRGRVGANVLTF.

This clone has a single count. The V call is TRBV3-1 (or the pseudogene TRBV3-2), the J call TRBJ2-7, with D unclear. The CDR3 covers 12 residues. Germline V gene sequence: CDR1 LGHDT, CDR2 YNNKEL (reference sequence). V shed 1 base and J shed 6 bases, with 7 bases lying between them. CDR3 nucleotides: TGTGCCAGCAGCCAAGCCGGCGGCGAGCAGTACGTC. It encodes CASSQAGGEQYV.

The J gene is TRBJ2-7, the V gene TRBV19; TRBD1 is a possible D gene (5 bases). The CDR3 runs to 13 residues. V was clipped by 6 bases and J by 7 bases, with 16 bases between them. CDR1 and CDR2 from the germline V gene are LNHDA and SQIVND (reference sequence). The CDR3 coding sequence is TGTGCCAGTAGCCCGGACGGTACAGGAGAGCAGTACTTC. Translation: CASSPDGTGEQYF.

V gene TRBV30 combines with J gene TRBJ1-2, with D unresolved. The V gene's germline CDR1 is GTSNPN and CDR2 SVGIG (reference sequence). The CDR3 has 13 residues. The ends were cut back, 4 bases at V and 3 bases at J, with 12 bases in the middle. DNA for the CDR3: TGTGCCTGGACCATGCCGGGTGACTATGGCTACACCTTC. It specifies CAWTMPGDYGYTF.

The chain recombines TRBV19 with TRBJ2-2; 7 bases match TRBD1. Unmatched junction bases numbered 4, after V lost 5 bases and J lost 1 base. CDR3 length equals 15 residues. Germline V gene data show CDR1 as LNHDA and CDR2 as SQIVND (reference sequence). The CDR3 nucleotides read TGTGCCAGTAGTTTGACAGGGCTGAACACCGGGGAGCTGTTTTTT. It codes for CASSLTGLNTGELFF.

The chain combines TRBV9 with TRBJ2-3; the match to TRBD1 covers 9 bases. This CDR3 is built from 16 residues. Unmatched junction bases numbered 11, after V lost 4 bases and J lost 5 bases. Germline V gene sequence: CDR1 SGDLS, CDR2 YYNGEE. The chain's CDR3 is CASSHDRTGGKDTQYF. CDR3 bases: TGTGCCAGCAGCCACGACCGAACAGGGGGCAAAGATACGCAGTATTTT.

The chain has TRBV5-4 and TRBJ1-6; a possible D gene is TRBD1 (5 bases). V lost 1 base to trimming and J lost 5 bases, with 7 bases between them. Germline CDR1 SGHNT, CDR2 YYREEE (reference sequence). The CDR3 is 14 residues long. Here the CDR3 reads CASSLRRDNSPLHF. As DNA, the CDR3 is TGTGCCAGCAGCTTGCGCAGGGATAATTCACCCCTCCACTTT.

CDR3 nucleotides: TGTGCCAGCACCCGAGGCTCTGGAAACACCATATATTTT. Its protein is CASTRGSGNTIYF. The chain employs TRBV9 and TRBJ1-3; D is undetermined. Germline CDR1 is SGDLS and CDR2 is YYNGEE. The CDR3 is 13 amino acids. The V gene lost 6 bases and the J gene lost 0 bases, with 7 bases spanning the gap.

This rearrangement joins TRBV15 to TRBJ1-1, with D possibly matching TRBD1 (6 bases). This CDR3 region has 19 residues. The V gene's germline CDR1 is LNHNV and CDR2 YYDKDF (reference sequence). V was pared by 0 bases and J by 1 base, with 21 bases between. The DNA of the CDR3 is TGTGCCACCAGCAGAGATGGTTTTGGGGGCGCAGAAAGGAACACTGAAGCTTTCTTT. Translating gives CATSRDGFGGAERNTEAFF.

The chain couples TRBV29-1 to TRBJ1-4, with D tentatively TRBD1 (5 bases). V dropped 6 bases and J dropped 0 bases, with 11 bases sitting between them. The germline CDR1 and CDR2 sequences are SQVTM and ANQGSEA. The CDR3 loop spans 14 amino acids. CDR3 in amino acids: CSVVDTATNEKLFF. CDR3 nucleotides: TGCAGCGTGGTGGACACAGCAACTAATGAAAAACTGTTTTTT.

The chain uses TRBV4-1 and TRBJ1-4, with TRBD1 identical over 8 bases. CDR3 size: 17 residues. V was clipped by 3 bases and J by 0 bases; unmatched bases: 6. Germline assignment: CDR1 MGHRA and CDR2 YSYEKL. The CDR3 loop is CASSHVDRGATNEKLFF. The CDR3 DNA is TGCGCCAGCAGCCACGTCGACAGGGGTGCAACTAATGAAAAACTGTTTTTT.

A few counts support this clone. The chain carries TRBV5-5 and TRBJ1-5; 7 positions match TRBD1. CDR3 length equals 14 residues. Trimming at V came to 0 bases and at J to 5 bases, leaving 2 bases not matched to a gene. Germline CDR1 is SGHKS and CDR2 is YYEKEE (reference sequence). As DNA, the CDR3 is TGTGCCAGCAGCTTGGGGGACAGCCATCAGCCCCAGCATTTT. It specifies CASSLGDSHQPQHF.

This clone was picked up a small number of times. The chain joins TRBV3-1 (or the pseudogene TRBV3-2) to TRBJ1-5, with 8 positions matching TRBD1. The CDR3 is 18 amino acids. Germline CDR1 reads LGHDT; CDR2 reads YNNKEL (reference sequence). Trimming at V came to 0 bases and at J to 5 bases, leaving 12 bases not matched to a gene. The CDR3 DNA sequence: TGTGCCAGCAGCCAAGATTCGTACGGACAGGGCCTACATCAGCCCCAGCATTTT. Residues: CASSQDSYGQGLHQPQHF.

The chain uses TRBV5-4 and TRBJ2-3; TRBD2 is a possible D gene (6 bases). Germline V gene data show CDR1 as SGHNT and CDR2 as YYREEE (reference sequence). The CDR3 spans 14 residues. Trimming pared 1 base from V and 2 bases from J, leaving 8 bases between. The chain's CDR3 is CASSLTGATDTQYF. CDR3 in DNA: TGTGCCAGCAGCTTGACGGGAGCCACAGATACGCAGTATTTT.

The chain combines TRBV10-2 with TRBJ1-6, with 10 positions matching TRBD1. The trim removed 9 bases at V and 14 bases at J, leaving 7 bases unmatched. The CDR3 has 12 amino acids. The germline V gene has CDR1 WSHSY and CDR2 SAAADI. CDR3 region: CASLGTGASLHF. CDR3 nucleotide sequence: TGCGCCAGTCTCGGGACAGGGGCATCCCTCCACTTT.

V gene TRBV10-2 combines with J gene TRBJ2-5, with 12 bases identical to TRBD2. CDR1 is WSHSY and CDR2 is SAAADI in the germline V gene. The CDR3 spans 14 residues. J was trimmed by 2 bases and V by 8 bases; bases with no gene match: 3. The CDR3 region has the DNA TGCGCCAGCCTCGGACTAGCGGGGCAAGAGACCCAGTACTTC. Translating it yields CASLGLAGQETQYF.

The sample holds one count of this clone. The V and J genes are TRBV7-8 and TRBJ2-5; maybe TRBD2 (5 bases). CDR3 length: 14 residues. Germline V lookup: CDR1 SGHVS, CDR2 FQNEAQ. V lost 1 base and J lost 5, with 11 bases in between. The CDR3 loop is CASSLGGSGETQYF. In DNA, the CDR3 is TGTGCCAGCAGCTTAGGAGGGTCGGGGGAGACCCAGTACTTC. Full variable domain (missing parts from reference TRBV7-8 and TRBJ2-5): GAGVSQSPRYKVAKRGQDVALRCDPISGHVSLFWYQQALGQGPEFLTYFQNEAQLDKSGLPSDRFFAERPEGSVSTLKIQRTQQEDSAVYLCASSLGGSGETQYFGPGTRLLVL.

J is TRBJ2-5 and V is TRBV2; 9 bases are shared with TRBD1. Germline loops: CDR1 SNHLY, CDR2 FYNNEI. The CDR3 sequence is 14 residues long. J was trimmed by 5 bases and V by 7 bases; bases with no gene match: 8. The CDR3 nucleotides are TGTGCCAGCACCTTCAACAGGGGGCAGGAGACCCAGTACTTC. Protein sequence: CASTFNRGQETQYF.

The chain recombines TRBV7-3 with TRBJ2-3, with TRBD1 as a possible D gene (5 bases). The germline gives CDR1 SGHTA, CDR2 FQGTGA. The CDR3 extends over 14 amino acids. Trimming removed 5 bases from V and 2 bases from J, with 11 bases in between. CDR3 in DNA: TGTGCCAGCAGCCCTGGACAAAACACAGATACGCAGTATTTT. This translates into CASSPGQNTDTQYF.

The chain is built from TRBV9 and TRBJ1-1; TRBD1 matches at 7 bases. Germline values: CDR1 SGDLS, CDR2 YYNGEE. The CDR3 has 14 residues. The junction had 14 bases not matched to a gene; V was cut back by 4 bases and J by 11 bases. In DNA form, the CDR3 reads TGTGCCAGCAGCTTCAGGGACAGTCGGGACGCGGCTTTCTTT. Translation gives CASSFRDSRDAAFF.

This clone was picked up one time. The chain recombines TRBV25-1 with TRBJ2-5; TRBD1 is a possible D gene (6 bases). Germline CDR1 and CDR2: MGHDK and SYGVNS. The CDR3 is 16 amino acids. The V and J ends lost 0 bases and 0 bases respectively, with 11 bases between them. The CDR3 coding sequence is TGTGCCAGCAGTGAATATATGCAGGGGTACCAAGAGACCCAGTACTTC. Translated, it gives CASSEYMQGYQETQYF.

This rearrangement joins TRBV5-1 to TRBJ2-5; D is unclear. The germline CDR1 and CDR2 sequences are SGHRS and YFSETQ. V lost 2 bases to trimming and J lost 1 base, with 6 bases between them. The CDR3 spans 13 residues. Here the CDR3 reads CASSFSGQETQYF. In nucleotides, the CDR3 is TGCGCCAGCAGCTTTTCAGGCCAAGAGACCCAGTACTTC.

The V gene is TRBV27, the J gene TRBJ2-3; 10 bases align to TRBD2. The V segment lost 6 bases and the J segment 2 bases; nucleotides outside the gene matches: 5. The germline V gene encodes CDR1 MNHEY and CDR2 SMNVEV (reference sequence). This CDR3 contains 15 residues. The CDR3 protein is CASRLAGGPTDTQYF. CDR3 coding DNA: TGTGCCAGCAGGTTAGCGGGGGGCCCCACAGATACGCAGTATTTT.

The V and J genes are TRBV19 and TRBJ2-1; 7 bases align to TRBD2. CDR1 is LNHDA and CDR2 is SQIVND in the germline V gene (reference sequence). This CDR3 is 16 amino acids long. V shed 5 bases, J shed 7 bases, and the junction held 14 bases outside the gene matches. CDR3 protein: CASSFWEGAKLNEQFF. Written as DNA, the CDR3 is TGTGCCAGTAGTTTTTGGGAGGGTGCTAAATTGAATGAGCAGTTCTTC.

The CDR3 region has the DNA TGTGCCAGCAGACGGGGGACTAGCGTGTCCTACGAGCAGTACTTC. Protein: CASRRGTSVSYEQYF. The rearrangement links TRBV27 to TRBJ2-7, with TRBD2 identical over 10 bases. The J segment lost 1 base and the V segment lost 6 bases, leaving 6 bases of the junction unmatched. The germline gives CDR1 MNHEY, CDR2 SMNVEV (reference sequence). This CDR3 comprises 15 residues.

The CDR3 region is CASSLIPGQGTEQFF. The CDR3 bases are TGTGCCAGCAGTTTGATACCGGGACAGGGAACTGAGCAGTTCTTC. This rearrangement joins TRBV6-5 to TRBJ2-1; 9 bases are a match to TRBD1. The CDR3 consists of 15 residues. The germline V gene has CDR1 MNHEY and CDR2 SVGAGI. J gave up 9 bases and V 4 bases, and 10 bases lay outside the gene matches.

This chain links TRBV6-2 or TRBV6-3 with TRBJ2-7, with D tentatively TRBD2 (5 bases). The germline V and J ends were trimmed by 6 bases and 0 bases, with 15 bases remaining between them. Per germline, CDR1 MNHEY and CDR2 SVGEGT. The CDR3 consists of 15 residues. Written as DNA, the CDR3 is TGTGCCAGCAGCCACACTAGTGCCCTCTCCTACGAGCAGTACGTC. It encodes CASSHTSALSYEQYV.

In this sample, this clone turned up once. The chain carries TRBV24-1 and TRBJ2-3; D possibly corresponds to TRBD2 (5 bases). V lost 2 bases to trimming and J lost 5 bases, with 19 bases between them. Germline loops: CDR1 KGHDR, CDR2 SFDVKD. The CDR3 runs 17 residues. The DNA for the CDR3 is TGTGCCACCAGTGATTCTCGGGATAGCGTACAAATAGATACGCAGTATTTT. This sequence encodes CATSDSRDSVQIDTQYF.

A few counts support this clone. The rearrangement links TRBV5-1 to TRBJ1-1, with 8 bases identical to TRBD1. This CDR3 contains 15 residues. The V and J ends lost 4 bases and 4 bases, in that order; junction bases with no gene match: 9. Germline CDR1 is SGHRS and CDR2 is YFSETQ. The CDR3 region is CASSLQTGAVTEAFF. The CDR3 bases are TGCGCCAGCAGCCTACAGACAGGGGCTGTCACTGAAGCTTTCTTT.